Described below is a single T cell receptor beta chain sequence and its context. The antigen is undetermined. The PCR employed 60 Vbeta primers together with 13 Jbeta primers. TCRdb's table, derived via immunoSEQ multiplex PCR, lists solely in-frame clones and lacks some. Of 130,000 or so clones in the sample, 60% to 85% were seen once. The sample belongs to a study of cytomegalovirus exposure and HLA in healthy donors. Notes on the study in general: As a later analysis showed, several of the most significant clusters appeared to be linked to common viral pathogens. Apparent HLA restriction characterized most CMV-associated TCR beta chains in a later analysis. About 87% or about 30% of the time was how often most TCR beta V segments were productive, according to an earlier analysis.

The J segment lost 7 bases and the V segment lost 5 bases, leaving 7 bases of the junction unmatched. CDR3 length equals 13 residues. CDR1 is MDHEN and CDR2 is SYDVKM in the germline V gene. Nominally healthy donors were sampled, though unrecorded immune exposures were likely. Sample: PBMCs. The TCR comes from a man in his forties or fifties in good health and CMV-seronegative. The chain links TRBV28 to TRBJ2-7; 8 bases align to TRBD2. The CDR3 reads CASSLRGGWEQYF. CDR3 bases: TGTGCCAGCAGTCTTCGGGGGGGTTGGGAGCAGTACTTC.